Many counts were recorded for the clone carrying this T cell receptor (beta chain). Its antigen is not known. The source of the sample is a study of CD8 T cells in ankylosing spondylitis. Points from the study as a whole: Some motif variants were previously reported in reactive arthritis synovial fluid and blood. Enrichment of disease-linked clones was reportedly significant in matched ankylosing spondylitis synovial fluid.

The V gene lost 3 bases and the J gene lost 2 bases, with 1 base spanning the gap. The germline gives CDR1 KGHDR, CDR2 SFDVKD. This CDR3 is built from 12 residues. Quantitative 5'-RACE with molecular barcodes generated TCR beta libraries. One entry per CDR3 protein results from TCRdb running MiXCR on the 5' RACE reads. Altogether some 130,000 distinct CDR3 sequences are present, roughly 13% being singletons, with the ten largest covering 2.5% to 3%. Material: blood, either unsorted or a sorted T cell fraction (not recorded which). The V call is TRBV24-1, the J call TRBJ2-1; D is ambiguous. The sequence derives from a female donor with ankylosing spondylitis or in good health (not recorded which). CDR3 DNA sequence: TGTGCCACCAGTGATCCCTACAATGAGCAGTTCTTC. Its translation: CATSDPYNEQFF.